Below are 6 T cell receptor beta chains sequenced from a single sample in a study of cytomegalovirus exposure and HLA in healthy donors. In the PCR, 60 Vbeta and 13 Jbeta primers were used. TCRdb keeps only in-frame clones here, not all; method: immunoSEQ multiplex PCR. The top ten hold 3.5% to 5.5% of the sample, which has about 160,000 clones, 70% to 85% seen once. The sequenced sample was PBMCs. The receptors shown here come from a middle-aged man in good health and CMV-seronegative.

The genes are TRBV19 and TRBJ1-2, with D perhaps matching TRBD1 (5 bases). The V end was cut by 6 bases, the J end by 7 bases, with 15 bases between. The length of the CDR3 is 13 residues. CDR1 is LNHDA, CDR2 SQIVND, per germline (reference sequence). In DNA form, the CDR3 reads TGTGCCAGTAGGGACCAGGGAGGCTTTGGCTACACCTTC. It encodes CASRDQGGFGYTF.

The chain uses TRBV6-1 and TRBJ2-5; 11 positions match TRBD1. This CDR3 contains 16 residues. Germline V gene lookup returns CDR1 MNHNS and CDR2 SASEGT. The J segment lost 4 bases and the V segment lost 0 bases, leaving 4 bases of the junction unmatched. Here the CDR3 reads CASSEAGQGVLETQYF. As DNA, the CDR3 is TGTGCCAGCAGTGAAGCGGGACAGGGGGTCCTAGAGACCCAGTACTTC.

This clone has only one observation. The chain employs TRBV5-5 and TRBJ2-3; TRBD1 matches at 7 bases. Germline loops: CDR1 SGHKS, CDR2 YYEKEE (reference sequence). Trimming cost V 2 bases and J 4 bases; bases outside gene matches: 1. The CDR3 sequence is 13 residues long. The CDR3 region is CASSFQGADTQYF. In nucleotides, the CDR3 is TGTGCCAGCAGCTTCCAGGGGGCAGATACGCAGTATTTT.

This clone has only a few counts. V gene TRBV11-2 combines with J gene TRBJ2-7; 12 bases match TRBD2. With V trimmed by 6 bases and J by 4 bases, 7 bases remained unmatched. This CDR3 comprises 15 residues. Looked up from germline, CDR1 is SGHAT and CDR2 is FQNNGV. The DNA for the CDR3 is TGTGCCAGCAGATTCCTAGCGGGGGGGCCGTACGAGCAGTACTTC. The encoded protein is CASRFLAGGPYEQYF. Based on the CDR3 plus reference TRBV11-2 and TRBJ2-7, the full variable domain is EAGVAQSPRYKIIEKRQSVAFWCNPISGHATLYWYQQILGQGPKLLIQFQNNGVVDDSQLPKDRFSAERLKGVDSTLKIQPAKLEDSAVYLCASRFLAGGPYEQYFGPGTRLTVT.

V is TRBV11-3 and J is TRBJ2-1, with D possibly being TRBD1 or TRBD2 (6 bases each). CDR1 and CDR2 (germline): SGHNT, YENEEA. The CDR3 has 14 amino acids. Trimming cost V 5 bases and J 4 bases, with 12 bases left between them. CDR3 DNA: TGTGCCAGCAGCCTAGGGGGGCGGTACAATGAGCAGTTCTTC. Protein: CASSLGGRYNEQFF. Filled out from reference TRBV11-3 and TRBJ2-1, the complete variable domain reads EAGVVQSPRYKIIEKKQPVAFWCNPISGHNTLYWYLQNLGQGPELLIRYENEEAVDDSQLPKDRFSAERLKGVDSTLKIQPAELGDSAVYLCASSLGGRYNEQFFGPGTRLTVL.

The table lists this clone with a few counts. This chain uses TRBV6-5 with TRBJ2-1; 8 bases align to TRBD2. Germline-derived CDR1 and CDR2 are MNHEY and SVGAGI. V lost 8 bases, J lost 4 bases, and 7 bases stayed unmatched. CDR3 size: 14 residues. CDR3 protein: CASAGGSLYNEQFF. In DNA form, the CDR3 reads TGTGCCAGCGCGGGGGGCAGTCTGTACAATGAGCAGTTCTTC.